The subject of this entry is one T cell receptor (beta chain). Clones were read by immunoSEQ multiplex PCR, and TCRdb kept only the in-frame ones, dropping some. The data hold over 100,000 clones, with 75% to 95% observed a single time. This record comes from a study of control samples from healthy donors and cancer patients. Germline V gene lookup returns CDR1 MNHEY and CDR2 SMNVEV (reference sequence). The trim removed 6 bases at V and 11 bases at J, leaving 11 bases unmatched. CDR3 length equals 13 residues. The chain carries TRBV27 and TRBJ1-1; TRBD1 agrees at 8 bases. This receptor was obtained from a middle-aged man in good health. Sequencing input: blood. The CDR3 spells CASSLDRVRGAFF. The CDR3 DNA follows: TGTGCCAGCAGCCTGGACAGGGTGCGGGGGGCTTTCTTT.